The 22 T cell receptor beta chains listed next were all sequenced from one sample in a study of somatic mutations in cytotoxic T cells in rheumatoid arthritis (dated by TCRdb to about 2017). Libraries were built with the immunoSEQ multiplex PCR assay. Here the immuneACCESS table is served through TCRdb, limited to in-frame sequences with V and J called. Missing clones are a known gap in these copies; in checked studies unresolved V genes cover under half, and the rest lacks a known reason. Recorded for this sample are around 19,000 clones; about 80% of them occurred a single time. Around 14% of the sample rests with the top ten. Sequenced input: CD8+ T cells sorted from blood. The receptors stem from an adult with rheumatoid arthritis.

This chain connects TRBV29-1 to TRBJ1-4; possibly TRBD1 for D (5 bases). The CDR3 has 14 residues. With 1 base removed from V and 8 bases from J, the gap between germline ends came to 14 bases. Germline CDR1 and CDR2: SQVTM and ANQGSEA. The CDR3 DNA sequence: TGCAGCGTTGAAGCGGTCAGGGTGTCGGAAAAACTGTTTTTT. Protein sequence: CSVEAVRVSEKLFF.

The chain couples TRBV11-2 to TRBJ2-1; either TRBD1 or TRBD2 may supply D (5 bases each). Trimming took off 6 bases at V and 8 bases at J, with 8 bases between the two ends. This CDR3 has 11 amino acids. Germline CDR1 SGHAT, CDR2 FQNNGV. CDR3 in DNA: TGTGCCAGCAGTCGGGGCGATGAGCAGTTCTTC. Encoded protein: CASSRGDEQFF. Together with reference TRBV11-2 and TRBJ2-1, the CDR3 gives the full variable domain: EAGVAQSPRYKIIEKRQSVAFWCNPISGHATLYWYQQILGQGPKLLIQFQNNGVVDDSQLPKDRFSAERLKGVDSTLKIQPAKLEDSAVYLCASSRGDEQFFGPGTRLTVL.

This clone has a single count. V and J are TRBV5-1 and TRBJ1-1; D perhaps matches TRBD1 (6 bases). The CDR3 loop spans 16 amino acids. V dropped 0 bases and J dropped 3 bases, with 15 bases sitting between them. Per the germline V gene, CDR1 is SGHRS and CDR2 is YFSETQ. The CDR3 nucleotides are TGCGCCAGCAGCTTGGCCTTGGGGGGCGCGGACACTGAAGCTTTCTTT. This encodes CASSLALGGADTEAFF.

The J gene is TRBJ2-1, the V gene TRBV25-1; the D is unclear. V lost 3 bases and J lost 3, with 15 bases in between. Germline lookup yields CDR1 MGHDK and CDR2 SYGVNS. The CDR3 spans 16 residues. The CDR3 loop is CASSDYTERSYNEQFF. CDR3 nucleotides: TGTGCCAGCAGTGATTACACAGAGAGGAGCTACAATGAGCAGTTCTTC.

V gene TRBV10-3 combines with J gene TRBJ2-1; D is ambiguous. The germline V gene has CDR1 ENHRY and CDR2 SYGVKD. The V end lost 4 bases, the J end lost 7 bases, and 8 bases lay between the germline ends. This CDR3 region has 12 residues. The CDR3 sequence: CAISALGNEQFF. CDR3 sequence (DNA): TGTGCCATCAGTGCGTTGGGTAATGAGCAGTTCTTC.

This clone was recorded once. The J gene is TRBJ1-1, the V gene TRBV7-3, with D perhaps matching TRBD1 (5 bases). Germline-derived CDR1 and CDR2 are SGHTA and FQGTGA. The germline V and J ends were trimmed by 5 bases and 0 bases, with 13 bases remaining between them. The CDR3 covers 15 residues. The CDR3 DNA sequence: TGTGCCAGCAGCAGCACAGGAACCATGAACACTGAAGCTTTCTTT. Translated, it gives CASSSTGTMNTEAFF.

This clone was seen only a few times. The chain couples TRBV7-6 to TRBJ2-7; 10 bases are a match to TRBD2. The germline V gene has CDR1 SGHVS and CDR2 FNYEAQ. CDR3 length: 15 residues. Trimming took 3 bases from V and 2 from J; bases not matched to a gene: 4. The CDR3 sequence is CASSLSAGGTYEQYV. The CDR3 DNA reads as TGTGCCAGCAGCTTGTCAGCGGGGGGGACCTACGAGCAGTACGTC.

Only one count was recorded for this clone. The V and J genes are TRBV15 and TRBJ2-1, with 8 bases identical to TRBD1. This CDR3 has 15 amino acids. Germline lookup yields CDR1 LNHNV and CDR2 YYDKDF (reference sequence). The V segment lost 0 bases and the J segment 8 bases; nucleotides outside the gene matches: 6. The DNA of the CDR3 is TGTGCCACCAGCAGAGACCGGACAGGGACCGATGAGCAGTTCTTC. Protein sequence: CATSRDRTGTDEQFF.

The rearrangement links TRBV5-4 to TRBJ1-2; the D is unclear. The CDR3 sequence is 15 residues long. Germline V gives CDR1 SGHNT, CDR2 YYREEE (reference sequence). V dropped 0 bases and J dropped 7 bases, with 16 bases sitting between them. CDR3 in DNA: TGTGCCAGCAGCTTGGAGGCAGGCCTAGGGAGTGGCTACACCTTC. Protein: CASSLEAGLGSGYTF.

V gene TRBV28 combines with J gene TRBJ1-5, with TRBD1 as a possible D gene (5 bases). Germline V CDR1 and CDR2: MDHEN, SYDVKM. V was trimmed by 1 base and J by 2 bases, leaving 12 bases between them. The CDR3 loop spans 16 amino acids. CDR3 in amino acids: CASSLFGTWGNQPQHF. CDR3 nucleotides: TGTGCCAGCAGTTTATTCGGGACTTGGGGCAATCAGCCCCAGCATTTT.

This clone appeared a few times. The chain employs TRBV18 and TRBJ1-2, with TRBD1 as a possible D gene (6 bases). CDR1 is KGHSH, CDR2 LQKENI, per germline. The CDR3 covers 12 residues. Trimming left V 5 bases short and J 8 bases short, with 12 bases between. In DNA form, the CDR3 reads TGTGCCAGCTCATCAGGGGAGACAGGCTACACCTTC. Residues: CASSSGETGYTF.

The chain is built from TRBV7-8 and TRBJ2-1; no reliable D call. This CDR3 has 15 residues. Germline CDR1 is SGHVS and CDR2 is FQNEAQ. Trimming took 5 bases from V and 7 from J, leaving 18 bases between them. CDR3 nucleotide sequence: TGTGCCAGCAGCCGGAGCGTGCAGTGGGCTAATGAGCAGTTCTTC. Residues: CASSRSVQWANEQFF.

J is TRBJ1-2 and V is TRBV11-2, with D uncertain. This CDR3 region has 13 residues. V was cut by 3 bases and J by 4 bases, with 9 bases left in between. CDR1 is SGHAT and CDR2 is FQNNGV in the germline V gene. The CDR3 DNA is TGTGCCAGCAGCTTTCATCAAGTCTATGGCTACACCTTC. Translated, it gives CASSFHQVYGYTF.

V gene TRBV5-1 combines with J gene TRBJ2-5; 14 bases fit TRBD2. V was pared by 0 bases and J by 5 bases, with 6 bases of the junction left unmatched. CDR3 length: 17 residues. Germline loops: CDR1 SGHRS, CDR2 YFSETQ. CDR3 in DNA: TGCGCCAGCAGCTTGGGACTAGCGGGGGGGCCGGGGGAGACCCAGTACTTC. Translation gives CASSLGLAGGPGETQYF.

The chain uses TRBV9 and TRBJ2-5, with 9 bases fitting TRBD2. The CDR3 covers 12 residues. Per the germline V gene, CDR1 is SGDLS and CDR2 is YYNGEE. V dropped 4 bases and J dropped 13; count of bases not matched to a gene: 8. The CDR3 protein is CASSQGSGRPYF. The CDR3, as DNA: TGTGCCAGCAGCCAGGGGAGCGGGAGGCCGTACTTC.

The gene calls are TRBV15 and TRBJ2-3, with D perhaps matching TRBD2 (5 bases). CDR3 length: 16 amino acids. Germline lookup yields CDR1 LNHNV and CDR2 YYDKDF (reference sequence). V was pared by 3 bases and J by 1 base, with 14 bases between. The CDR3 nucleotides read TGTGCCACCAGCAGTCCTCCCTCCGGGGGCACAGATACGCAGTATTTT. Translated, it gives CATSSPPSGGTDTQYF.

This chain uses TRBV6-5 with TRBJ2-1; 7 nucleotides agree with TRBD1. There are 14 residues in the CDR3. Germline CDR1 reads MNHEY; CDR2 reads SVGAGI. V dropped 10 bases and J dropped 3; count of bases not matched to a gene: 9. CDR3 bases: TGTGCCACCAACCGACAGGGTTACTACAATGAGCAGTTCTTC. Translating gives CATNRQGYYNEQFF.

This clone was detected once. The CDR3 bases are TGTGCCAGCAAATATGGGACAGGGGGCTACGAGCAGTACTTC. Protein: CASKYGTGGYEQYF. J is TRBJ2-7 and V is TRBV27; 11 bases are shared with TRBD1. CDR3 length equals 14 residues. Trimming removed 7 bases from V and 3 bases from J; junction bases left unmatched: 5. Germline V lookup: CDR1 MNHEY, CDR2 SMNVEV (reference sequence).

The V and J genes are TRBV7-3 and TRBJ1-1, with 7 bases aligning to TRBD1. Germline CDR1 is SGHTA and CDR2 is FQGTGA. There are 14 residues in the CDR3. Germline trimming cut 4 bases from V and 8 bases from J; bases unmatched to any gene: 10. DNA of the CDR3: TGTGCCAGCAGCTCCTCCACGGACAGGCGGGAAGCTTTCTTT. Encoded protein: CASSSSTDRREAFF.

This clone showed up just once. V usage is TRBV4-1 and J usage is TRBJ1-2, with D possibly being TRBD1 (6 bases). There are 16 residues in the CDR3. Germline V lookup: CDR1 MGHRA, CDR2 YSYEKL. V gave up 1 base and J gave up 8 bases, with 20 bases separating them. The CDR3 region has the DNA TGCGCCAGCAGCCAAGCCCTCTCACAGGGTCGGCGAGGCTACACCTTC. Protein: CASSQALSQGRRGYTF.

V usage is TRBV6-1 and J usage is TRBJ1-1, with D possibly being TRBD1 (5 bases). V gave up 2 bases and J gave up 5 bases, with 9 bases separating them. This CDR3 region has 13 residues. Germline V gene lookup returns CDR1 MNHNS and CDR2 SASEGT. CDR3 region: CASSEFWGTEAFF. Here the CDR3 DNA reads TGTGCCAGCAGTGAATTTTGGGGGACTGAAGCTTTCTTT.

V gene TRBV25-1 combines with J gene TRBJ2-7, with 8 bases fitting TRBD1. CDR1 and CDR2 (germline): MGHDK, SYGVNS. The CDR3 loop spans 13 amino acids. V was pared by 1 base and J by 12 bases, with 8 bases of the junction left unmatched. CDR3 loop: CASSESGTGGPYF. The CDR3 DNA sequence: TGTGCCAGCAGTGAATCGGGTACAGGGGGACCGTACTTC.